The 11 T cell receptor beta chains listed next were all sequenced from one sample in a study of ipilimumab plus nivolumab after autologous stem cell transplantation. Repertoires were generated with immunoSEQ multiplex PCR, while TCRdb's copy carries only in-frame clones and drops some. The data hold fewer than 95,000 clones, with about 83% observed a single time. The sample consisted of PBMCs, taken in a trial of ipilimumab plus nivolumab as post-transplant consolidation. These receptors originate from a male donor with diffuse large B-cell lymphoma.

The chain links TRBV6-5 to TRBJ2-2; no clear D gene. This CDR3 is built from 15 residues. V lost 1 base, J lost 8 bases, and 14 bases lay in between. CDR1 MNHEY and CDR2 SVGAGI come from the germline V gene. The CDR3 reads CASSYFIGPRGELFF. CDR3 nucleotide sequence: TGTGCCAGCAGTTACTTTATTGGTCCGCGGGGGGAGCTGTTTTTT.

The gene calls are TRBV2 and TRBJ1-2; D remains unclear. The CDR3 sequence is 14 residues long. V gave up 2 bases and J gave up 4 bases, with 11 bases separating them. Germline CDR1 SNHLY, CDR2 FYNNEI. CDR3 DNA: TGTGCCAGCAGTGAAAAGACCTCAGCCTATGGCTACACCTTC. It codes for CASSEKTSAYGYTF.

The gene calls are TRBV6-1 and TRBJ1-2; D call uncertain. The CDR3 is 12 amino acids. The V end was cut by 4 bases, the J end by 4 bases, with 7 bases between. The germline gives CDR1 MNHNS, CDR2 SASEGT. In nucleotides, the CDR3 is TGTGCCAGCAGTGGCAGTGGCTATGGCTACACCTTC. This codes for CASSGSGYGYTF.

The CDR3 sequence: CASSEPGGAGGELFF. The CDR3 DNA reads as TGTGCCAGCAGTGAACCCGGGGGGGCCGGCGGGGAGCTGTTTTTT. The chain links TRBV6-1 to TRBJ2-2; TRBD2 matches at 8 bases. The germline V gene encodes CDR1 MNHNS and CDR2 SASEGT. With 2 bases clipped from V and 7 bases from J, the junction kept 6 bases outside the gene matches. This CDR3 contains 15 residues.

The chain links TRBV5-1 to TRBJ2-5; no clear D gene. Trimming cost V 2 bases and J 5 bases, with 10 bases left between them. CDR1 SGHRS and CDR2 YFSETQ come from the germline V gene. The CDR3 loop spans 13 amino acids. For the CDR3, the DNA is TGCGCCAGCAGCTTTGCCACGAGGGAGACCCAGTACTTC. Its translation is CASSFATRETQYF.

The chain employs TRBV19 and TRBJ1-1; D is uncertain. Germline V gene data show CDR1 as LNHDA and CDR2 as SQIVND (reference sequence). The CDR3 spans 15 residues. Trimming took off 4 bases at V and 4 bases at J, with 16 bases between the two ends. The CDR3 loop is CASSKNRETGTEAFF. The CDR3 nucleotides read TGTGCCAGTAGTAAGAACCGGGAAACGGGCACTGAAGCTTTCTTT.

CDR3 nucleotide sequence: TGCGCCAGCAGCTTGGCGGGGGGACGGGTTAATTCACCCCTCCACTTT. Protein sequence: CASSLAGGRVNSPLHF. V gene TRBV5-1 combines with J gene TRBJ1-6, with D possibly TRBD1 on 5 matching bases. CDR3 length equals 16 residues. Germline V gene sequence: CDR1 SGHRS, CDR2 YFSETQ. Trimming removed 0 bases at V and 6 bases at J, with 13 bases between.

The rearrangement joins TRBV6-5 to TRBJ2-3; 10 nucleotides line up with TRBD2. From germline, CDR1 is MNHEY and CDR2 SVGAGI. V shed 6 bases, J shed 3 bases, and the junction held 3 bases outside the gene matches. This CDR3 has 14 residues. CDR3 nucleotide sequence: TGTGCCAGCAGGAGGACTAGCGGAACAGATACGCAGTATTTT. This encodes CASRRTSGTDTQYF.

V and J are TRBV2 and TRBJ2-5; TRBD2 matches at 10 bases. The end of the DNA aligns better with TRBJ2-7, so the J call may be wrong. Germline CDR1 is SNHLY and CDR2 is FYNNEI. This CDR3 has 14 residues. CDR3 coding DNA: TGTGCCAGCAACCAGCGGGGGGGCCTTTACGAGCAGTACTTC. Its protein is CASNQRGGLYEQYF.

V gene TRBV2 combines with J gene TRBJ1-2, with D perhaps TRBD1 (5 bases). CDR3 length: 13 amino acids. Germline CDR1 is SNHLY and CDR2 is FYNNEI. Trimming shortened V by 7 bases and J by 2 bases, and 11 bases separated the two germline ends. CDR3 region: CASTPDTNYGYTF. The CDR3 DNA reads TGTGCCAGCACGCCGGACACGAACTATGGCTACACCTTC.

The chain is built from TRBV19 and TRBJ2-7, with 9 bases identical to TRBD1. The V segment lost 5 bases and the J segment 5 bases; nucleotides outside the gene matches: 10. The V gene's germline CDR1 is LNHDA and CDR2 SQIVND (reference sequence). This CDR3 has 15 amino acids. The CDR3 region has the DNA TGTGCCAGTAGTCTTGTAGGGACAGGGTCTAACGAGCAGTACTTC. Translation gives CASSLVGTGSNEQYF.